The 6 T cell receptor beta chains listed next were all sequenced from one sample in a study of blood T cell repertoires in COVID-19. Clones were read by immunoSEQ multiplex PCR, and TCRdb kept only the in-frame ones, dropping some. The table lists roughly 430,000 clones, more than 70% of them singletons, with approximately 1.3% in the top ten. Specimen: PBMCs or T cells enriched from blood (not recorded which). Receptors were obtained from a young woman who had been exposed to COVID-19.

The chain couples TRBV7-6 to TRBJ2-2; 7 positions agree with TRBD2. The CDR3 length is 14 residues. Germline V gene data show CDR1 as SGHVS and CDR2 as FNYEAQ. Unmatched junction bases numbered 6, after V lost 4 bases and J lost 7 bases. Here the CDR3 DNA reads TGTGCCAGCAGCTACAAGACTAGCCACGGGGAGCTGTTTTTT. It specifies CASSYKTSHGELFF.

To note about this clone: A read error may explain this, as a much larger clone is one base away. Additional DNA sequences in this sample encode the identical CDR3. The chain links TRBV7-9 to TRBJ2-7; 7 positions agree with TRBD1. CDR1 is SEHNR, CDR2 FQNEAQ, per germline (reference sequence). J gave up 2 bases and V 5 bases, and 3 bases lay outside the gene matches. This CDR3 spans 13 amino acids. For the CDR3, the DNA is TGTGCCAGCAGCCGGGACAGAGCCTACGAGCAGTACTTC. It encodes CASSRDRAYEQYF.

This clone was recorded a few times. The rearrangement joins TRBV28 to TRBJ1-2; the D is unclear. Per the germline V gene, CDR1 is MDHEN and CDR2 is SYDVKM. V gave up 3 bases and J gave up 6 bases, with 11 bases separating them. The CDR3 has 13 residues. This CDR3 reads CASSFPWEDGYTF. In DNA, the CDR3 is TGTGCCAGCAGTTTTCCCTGGGAGGATGGCTACACCTTC.

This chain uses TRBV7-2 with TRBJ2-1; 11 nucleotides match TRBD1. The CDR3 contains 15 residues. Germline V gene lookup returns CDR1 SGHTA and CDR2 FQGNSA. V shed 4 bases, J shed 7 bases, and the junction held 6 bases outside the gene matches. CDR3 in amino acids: CASSWTGGDRNEQFF. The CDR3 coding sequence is TGTGCCAGCAGCTGGACAGGGGGCGATCGGAATGAGCAGTTCTTC.

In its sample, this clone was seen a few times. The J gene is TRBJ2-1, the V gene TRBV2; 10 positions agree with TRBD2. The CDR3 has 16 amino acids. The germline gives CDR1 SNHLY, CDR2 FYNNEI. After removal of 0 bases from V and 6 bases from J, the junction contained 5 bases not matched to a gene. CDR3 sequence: CASSEALAGAINEQFF. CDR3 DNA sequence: TGTGCCAGCAGTGAAGCCCTAGCGGGGGCAATCAATGAGCAGTTCTTC.

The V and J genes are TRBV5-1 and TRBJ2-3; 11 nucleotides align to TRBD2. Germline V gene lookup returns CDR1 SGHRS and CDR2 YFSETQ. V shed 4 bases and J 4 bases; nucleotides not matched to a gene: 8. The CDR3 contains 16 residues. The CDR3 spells CASSDPSGGLADTQYF. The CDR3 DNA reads TGCGCCAGCAGCGATCCTAGCGGGGGGTTGGCAGATACGCAGTATTTT.